These 28 T cell receptor beta chains came from one sample sequenced in a study of T cell repertoires in cytomegalovirus infection. Antigens for these TCRs are unknown. Via MiXCR, TCRdb re-called the reads, giving one row per CDR3 protein. The sample lists roughly 120,000 distinct CDR3 sequences, around 10% occurring once. The sequenced material came from PBMCs, sequenced either directly or after in vitro stimulation (not recorded which). The receptors here all came from a human donor in good health (CMV status not recorded). Some clones in this sample may be carry-over from other donors' samples.

This clonotype showed up just a few times. The chain uses TRBV20-1 and TRBJ2-5; D is uncertain. Germline lookup yields CDR1 DFQATT and CDR2 SNEGSKA (reference sequence). V was cut by 2 bases and J by 1 base, with 11 bases left in between. This CDR3 spans 14 amino acids. The CDR3 DNA reads TGCAGTGCTAGATCCGCGCAGTCCCAAGAGACCCAGTACTTC. It translates to CSARSAQSQETQYF.

This clonotype has at least ten counts. The chain links TRBV7-2 to TRBJ2-7; the match to TRBD2 covers 9 bases. J lost 2 bases, V lost 7 bases, and 12 bases had no gene match. The length of the CDR3 is 16 residues. Per the germline V gene, CDR1 is SGHTA and CDR2 is FQGNSA. CDR3 sequence (DNA): TGTGCCAGCAATCCGATAGTGACTAGCGGAACCTACGAGCAGTACTTC. It yields the protein CASNPIVTSGTYEQYF.

This clonotype was recorded a few times. The chain carries TRBV11-1 and TRBJ1-5; the D is unclear. Trimming removed 3 bases at V and 2 bases at J, with 5 bases between. The CDR3 runs 13 residues. Per germline, CDR1 SGHAT and CDR2 FQDESV (reference sequence). The CDR3 DNA reads TGTGCCAGCAGCTTTAATGGCAATCAGCCCCAGCATTTT. Amino acid sequence: CASSFNGNQPQHF.

This chain joins TRBV25-1 and TRBJ2-4; D not certain. Between the trimmed V and J ends, which lost 1 base and 2 bases, there was a span of 9 bases. The CDR3 contains 15 residues. Germline V gene data show CDR1 as MGHDK and CDR2 as SYGVNS. The CDR3 spells CASSEFQNTKNIQYF. CDR3 sequence (DNA): TGTGCCAGCAGTGAATTTCAGAACACCAAAAACATTCAGTACTTC.

This clonotype appeared a few times. The V gene is TRBV20-1, the J gene TRBJ2-7; 10 bases align to TRBD1. V lost 6 bases and J lost 4; bases outside the gene matches: 6. Germline V CDR1 and CDR2: DFQATT, SNEGSKA (reference sequence). The CDR3 runs to 13 residues. The CDR3 protein is CSAWDRGPYEQYF. The CDR3 nucleotides are TGCAGTGCGTGGGACAGGGGTCCGTACGAGCAGTACTTC.

Remarks on this clonotype: Since a much larger clone is just one base distant, this may be a read error. This sequence joins TRBV28 and TRBJ2-2, with 8 bases aligning to TRBD1. Germline V gene lookup returns CDR1 MDHEN and CDR2 SYDVKM. This CDR3 comprises 13 residues. The CDR3 region is CVGQGAQDRELFF. The CDR3 bases are TGTGTCGGTCAGGGGGCGCAGGACCGGGAGCTGTTTTTT.

This clonotype was recorded many times. The V gene is TRBV12-3 or TRBV12-4, the J gene TRBJ1-1, with TRBD1 matching 8 bases. CDR3 length equals 13 residues. The V and J ends lost 8 bases and 7 bases, in that order; junction bases with no gene match: 9. The CDR3 loop is CASVDRVRNEAFF. DNA for the CDR3: TGTGCCAGCGTGGACAGGGTACGCAATGAAGCTTTCTTT.

Ten or more counts support this clonotype. The chain links TRBV12-3 or TRBV12-4 to TRBJ2-2, with D perhaps TRBD2 (7 bases). V was cut by 6 bases and J by 3 bases, with 14 bases left in between. The CDR3 is 15 residues long. CDR3 loop: CASSRGASDTGELFF. The CDR3 nucleotides are TGTGCCAGCAGCCGGGGGGCTAGTGACACCGGGGAGCTGTTTTTT.

This clonotype was observed a handful of times. The J gene is TRBJ2-1, the V gene TRBV11-3, with 10 bases matching TRBD2. The junction had 12 bases not matched to a gene; V was cut back by 3 bases and J by 7 bases. CDR3 length equals 17 residues. CDR1 is SGHNT, CDR2 YENEEA, per germline. The CDR3 loop reads CASSFGAVASGSNEQFF. The CDR3 DNA follows: TGTGCCAGCAGCTTTGGGGCGGTGGCTAGCGGGAGTAATGAGCAGTTCTTC.

At least ten counts were recorded for this clonotype. This chain links TRBV12-3 or TRBV12-4 with TRBJ1-2, with a weak D call TRBD1 (6 bases). This CDR3 has 15 amino acids. The V end was cut by 3 bases, the J end by 5 bases, with 16 bases between. The CDR3 DNA reads as TGTGCCAGCAGTTTTCGGAGGGGGGACCTTTATGGCTACACCTTC. It codes for CASSFRRGDLYGYTF.

CDR3 sequence (DNA): TGTGCCAGCAGTATGACTTTGGCCTACGAGCAGTACGTC. It encodes CASSMTLAYEQYV. The chain links TRBV6-2 or TRBV6-3 to TRBJ2-7; D not certain. This CDR3 region has 13 residues. Germline-derived CDR1 and CDR2 are MNHEY and SVGEGT. Trimming stripped 5 bases from V and 2 bases from J, with 10 bases between.

The genes are TRBV5-4 and TRBJ2-7; D remains unclear. Germline V CDR1 and CDR2: SGHNT, YYREEE (reference sequence). This CDR3 spans 9 amino acids. V was cut by 3 bases and J by 5 bases, with 0 bases left in between. The CDR3 loop reads CASSYEQYF. Here the CDR3 DNA reads TGTGCCAGCAGCTACGAGCAGTACTTC.

This clonotype was recorded at least ten times. The gene calls are TRBV7-3 and TRBJ2-7, with 9 bases identical to TRBD2. This CDR3 has 14 amino acids. Germline V gene data show CDR1 as SGHTA and CDR2 as FQGTGA. The V segment lost 5 bases and the J segment 6 bases; nucleotides outside the gene matches: 8. DNA of the CDR3: TGTGCCAGCAGCCAAACTAGCGGGTCGGGCGAGCAGTACTTC. Amino acids: CASSQTSGSGEQYF.

This clonotype has a handful of counts. The chain carries TRBV19 and TRBJ1-1, with D maybe TRBD1 (5 bases). The CDR3 length is 14 residues. Trimming left V 3 bases short and J 3 bases short, with 11 bases between. Germline values: CDR1 LNHDA, CDR2 SQIVND (reference sequence). The CDR3 nucleotides are TGTGCCAGTAGTATCAGGGTTGGAGACACTGAAGCTTTCTTT. It encodes CASSIRVGDTEAFF.

This clonotype was observed at least ten times. The chain is built from TRBV7-2 and TRBJ1-5, with a possible D match to TRBD1 (6 bases). Germline loops: CDR1 SGHTA, CDR2 FQGNSA. CDR3 length equals 15 residues. The V and J ends lost 4 bases and 0 bases respectively, with 10 bases between them. CDR3 region: CASSSDSRSNQPQHF. DNA of the CDR3: TGTGCCAGCAGCTCGGACAGTCGTAGCAATCAGCCCCAGCATTTT.

This clonotype turned up a few times. The chain employs TRBV2 and TRBJ1-2; a possible D gene is TRBD1 (6 bases). This CDR3 has 13 residues. Per germline, CDR1 SNHLY and CDR2 FYNNEI. The V end lost 4 bases, the J end lost 6 bases, and 12 bases lay between the germline ends. CDR3 amino acids: CASSAQGLNGYTF. The CDR3 bases are TGTGCCAGCAGTGCCCAGGGGCTCAATGGCTACACCTTC.

This clonotype has a count of ten or more. V is TRBV12-3 or TRBV12-4 and J is TRBJ2-7, with D perhaps TRBD1 (6 bases). The V and J ends lost 3 bases and 1 base respectively, with 10 bases between them. The length of the CDR3 is 14 residues. CDR3 sequence: CASSLRGGSYEQYV. The CDR3 DNA follows: TGTGCCAGCAGTTTGAGAGGGGGTTCCTACGAGCAGTACGTC.

This chain joins TRBV5-1 and TRBJ2-7, with D uncertain. The CDR3 is 16 residues long. Germline CDR1 reads SGHRS; CDR2 reads YFSETQ. V was trimmed by 3 bases and J by 6 bases, leaving 22 bases between them. The DNA of the CDR3 is TGCGCCAGCAGCTCGGCCAGCCCCCCACTTTCGATCGAGCAGTACTTC. It translates to CASSSASPPLSIEQYF.

This chain links TRBV6-2 or TRBV6-3 with TRBJ2-1, with D possibly matching TRBD2 (6 bases). The CDR3 has 13 residues. Trimming took off 6 bases at V and 5 bases at J, with 11 bases between the two ends. CDR1 MNHEY and CDR2 SVGEGT come from the germline V gene. The CDR3 loop is CASRNWGDNEQFF. CDR3 nucleotides: TGTGCCAGCAGAAACTGGGGGGACAATGAGCAGTTCTTC.

The rearrangement uses TRBV19 and TRBJ2-1; 13 bases are shared with TRBD2. Looked up from germline, CDR1 is LNHDA and CDR2 is SQIVND (reference sequence). Unmatched junction bases numbered 4, after V lost 5 bases and J lost 6 bases. The CDR3 length is 15 residues. CDR3 coding DNA: TGTGCCAGTAGTCTCGGGACTAGCGGGACCAATGAGCAGTTCTTC. Translated: CASSLGTSGTNEQFF.

This clonotype was recorded a few times. The genes are TRBV27 and TRBJ1-3; D gene uncertain. Germline CDR1 is MNHEY and CDR2 is SMNVEV (reference sequence). The CDR3 covers 17 residues. Trimming cost V 7 bases and J 0 bases, with 19 bases left between them. CDR3: CASILLGARNSGNTIYF. Here the CDR3 DNA reads TGTGCCAGCATCCTACTGGGAGCCCGTAACTCTGGAAACACCATATATTTT.

This clonotype was recorded at least ten times. The J gene is TRBJ2-7, the V gene TRBV28; D is perhaps TRBD1 (6 bases). The CDR3 length is 15 residues. The V gene lost 7 bases and the J gene lost 6 bases, with 22 bases spanning the gap. In germline, CDR1 is MDHEN, CDR2 SYDVKM. The CDR3, as DNA: TGTGCCAGCAACCTGATAGGACAGTTTCACTCCGAGCAGTACTTC. It specifies CASNLIGQFHSEQYF.

This clonotype was found many times. J is TRBJ2-6 and V is TRBV28; D uncertain. V gave up 2 bases and J gave up 2 bases, with 7 bases separating them. The CDR3 totals 15 residues. In germline, CDR1 is MDHEN, CDR2 SYDVKM. The CDR3 region is CASSLAGAGANVLTF. The CDR3 DNA is TGTGCCAGCAGTTTAGCAGGTGCTGGGGCCAACGTCCTGACTTTC.

This clonotype appeared many times. V is TRBV6-2 or TRBV6-3 and J is TRBJ2-3; 8 bases are shared with TRBD2. V dropped 6 bases and J dropped 5; count of bases not matched to a gene: 13. The length of the CDR3 is 16 residues. Germline CDR1 MNHEY, CDR2 SVGEGT. The CDR3 reads CASRDAAGEGKDTQYF. In nucleotides, the CDR3 is TGTGCCAGCAGAGATGCAGCGGGAGAGGGTAAAGATACGCAGTATTTT.

In this sample, this clonotype turned up many times. The genes are TRBV29-1 and TRBJ1-1; TRBD1 aligns across 10 bases. J gave up 8 bases and V 7 bases, and 13 bases lay outside the gene matches. This CDR3 spans 14 amino acids. Germline V gene sequence: CDR1 SQVTM, CDR2 ANQGSEA. The CDR3 bases are TGCAGCGCCGTAACCGGGACAGGGGCCCGGGAAGCTTTCTTT. This translates into CSAVTGTGAREAFF.

This clonotype was seen repeatedly, ten times or more. As DNA, the CDR3 is TGTGCCAGCAGTTATGTGGGACAGACAACCACCGGGGAGCTGTTTTTT. It is translated as CASSYVGQTTTGELFF. This chain joins TRBV6-2 or TRBV6-3 and TRBJ2-2, with 7 bases that match TRBD1. Germline V gene sequence: CDR1 MNHEY, CDR2 SVGEGT. Germline trimming cut 3 bases from V and 4 bases from J; bases unmatched to any gene: 8. The CDR3 totals 16 residues.

This clonotype was seen many times. The CDR3 DNA reads TGTGCCAGCAGCTTAGGCCGGGGGTGGGACACACTGAACACCGGGGAGCTGTTTTTT. Amino acids: CASSLGRGWDTLNTGELFF. The V call is TRBV11-2, the J call TRBJ2-2; either TRBD1 or TRBD2 may fit D (6 bases each). V was cut by 1 base and J by 1 base, with 19 bases left in between. Germline lookup yields CDR1 SGHAT and CDR2 FQNNGV. The CDR3 has 19 residues.

This clonotype has a handful of counts. The genes are TRBV6-1 and TRBJ2-5; no clear D gene. The CDR3 contains 15 residues. From germline, CDR1 is MNHNS and CDR2 SASEGT. V dropped 2 bases and J dropped 4 bases, with 14 bases sitting between them. The CDR3 is CASSERSPGGETQYF. The CDR3 coding sequence is TGTGCCAGCAGTGAAAGGTCCCCCGGCGGAGAGACCCAGTACTTC.